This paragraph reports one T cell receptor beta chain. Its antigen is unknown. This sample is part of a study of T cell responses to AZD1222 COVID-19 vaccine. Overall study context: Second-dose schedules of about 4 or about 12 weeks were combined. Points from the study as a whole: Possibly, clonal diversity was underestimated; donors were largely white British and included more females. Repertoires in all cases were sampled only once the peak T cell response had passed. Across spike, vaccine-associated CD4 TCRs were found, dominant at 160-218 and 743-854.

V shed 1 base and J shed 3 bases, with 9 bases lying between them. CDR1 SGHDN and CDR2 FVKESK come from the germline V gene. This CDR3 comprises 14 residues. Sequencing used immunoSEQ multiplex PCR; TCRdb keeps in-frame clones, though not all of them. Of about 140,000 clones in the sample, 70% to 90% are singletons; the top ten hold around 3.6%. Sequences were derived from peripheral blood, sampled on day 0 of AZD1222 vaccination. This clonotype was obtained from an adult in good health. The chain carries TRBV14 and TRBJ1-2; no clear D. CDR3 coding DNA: TGTGCCAGCAGCCAAGGGAGACCCTACTATGGCTACACCTTC. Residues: CASSQGRPYYGYTF.